Many counts were recorded for the clone carrying this T cell receptor beta chain. Its antigen is undetermined. The sample is drawn from a study of early T cells in non-severe SARS-CoV-2 infection. Study overall: Alpha and beta chains were unpaired, from unsorted whole-blood bulk RNA. Regarding the study as a whole: In VDJdb matching, anti-spike CD8 responses were favored while private and CD4 specificities went missing.

Molecules of cDNA were individually given unique molecular identifiers that were attached to them. TCRdb fed the 5' RACE reads into MiXCR, producing one record per CDR3 protein. This table holds 30,000 to 40,000 distinct CDR3 sequences, 5.5% found once. The germline V gene has CDR1 SGHTA and CDR2 FQGNSA. This CDR3 is built from 13 residues. Trimming removed 8 bases at V and 4 bases at J, with 12 bases between. The TCR comes from an adult who was a healthcare worker with PCR-confirmed SARS-CoV-2 infection or an uninfected control (not recorded which). This specimen was whole blood, taken at baseline. This sequence joins TRBV7-2 and TRBJ2-1, with D perhaps matching TRBD1 (7 bases). The CDR3 DNA reads as TGTGCCAGCGGAGGGGGCGGGTACAATGAGCAGTTCTTC. Translating it yields CASGGGGYNEQFF.